This T cell receptor (beta chain) was found in a study of T cell changes during pregnancy in multiple sclerosis. The CDR3 runs to 15 residues. Germline CDR1 MNHEY, CDR2 SMNVEV (reference sequence). V was shortened by 3 bases and J by 2 bases, with 11 bases between the two germline ends. This table comes from immunoSEQ multiplex PCR, and its TCRdb copy is limited to in-frame clones, with some not included. The sample holds approximately 130,000 clones; 90% to 98% are singletons and the top ten take roughly 0.44%. This receptor was obtained from a female donor with multiple sclerosis, enrolled in a pregnancy study. The material was peripheral blood, obtained after pregnancy. The chain links TRBV27 to TRBJ2-1, with a possible D match to TRBD2 (6 bases). This CDR3 is CASSFVAATYNEQFF. The CDR3 DNA reads as TGTGCCAGCAGTTTCGTAGCGGCCACCTACAATGAGCAGTTCTTC.